The T cell receptor (beta chain) under discussion was sequenced for a study of cytomegalovirus exposure and HLA in healthy donors. Overall study results and limits: Specificity of a few CMV-associated chains for CMV antigens was verified in vitro. An analysis was carried out later, and it reportedly showed fewer N-insertions in an Asian-associated ancestry cluster than the approximately 700-donor mean. Reported results showed that the classifier diagnosed cytomegalovirus status with high specificity and sensitivity. Exclusion as indistinguishable affected some V segments, including TRBV6-2 and TRBV6-3.

Use of 60 Vbeta and 13 Jbeta primers characterized the PCR. Repertoires were generated with immunoSEQ multiplex PCR, while TCRdb's copy carries only in-frame clones and drops some. The data hold approximately 170,000 clones, with around four fifths observed a single time. V dropped 5 bases and J dropped 10; count of bases not matched to a gene: 11. The CDR3 consists of 16 residues. Germline V CDR1 and CDR2: SGHTA, FQGTGA. With respect to this clone: Antigen specificity is unknown.

The clonotype was recovered from a man aged 45-65 years in good health and CMV-seropositive. The specimen was PBMCs. This chain uses TRBV7-3 with TRBJ2-1; 13 nucleotides line up with TRBD2. CDR3 loop: CASSLWGGLAGVEQFF. The CDR3 DNA reads TGTGCCAGCAGCCTATGGGGTGGACTAGCGGGAGTCGAGCAGTTCTTC.